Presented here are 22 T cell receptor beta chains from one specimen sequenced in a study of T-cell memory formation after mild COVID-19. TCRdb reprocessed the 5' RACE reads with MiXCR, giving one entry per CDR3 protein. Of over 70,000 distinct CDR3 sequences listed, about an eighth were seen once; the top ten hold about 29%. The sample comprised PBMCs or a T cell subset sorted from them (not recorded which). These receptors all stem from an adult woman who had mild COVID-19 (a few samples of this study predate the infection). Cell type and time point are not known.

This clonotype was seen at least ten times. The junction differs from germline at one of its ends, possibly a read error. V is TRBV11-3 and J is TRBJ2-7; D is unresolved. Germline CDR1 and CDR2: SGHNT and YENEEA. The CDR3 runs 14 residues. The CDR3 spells CASSLAWASSEQYF. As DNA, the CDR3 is TGTGCCAGCAGCTTAGCTTGGGCTTCCTCCGAGCAGTACTTC.

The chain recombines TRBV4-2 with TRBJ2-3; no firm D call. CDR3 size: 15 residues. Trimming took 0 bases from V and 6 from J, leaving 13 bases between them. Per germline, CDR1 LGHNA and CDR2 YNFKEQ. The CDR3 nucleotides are TGTGCCAGCAGCCAAGATTCCATTTCCGCGGATACGCAGTATTTT. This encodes CASSQDSISADTQYF.

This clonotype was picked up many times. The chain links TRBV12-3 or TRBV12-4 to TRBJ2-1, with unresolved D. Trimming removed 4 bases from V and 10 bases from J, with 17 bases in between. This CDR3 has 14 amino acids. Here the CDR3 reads CASSWLVRAGEQFF. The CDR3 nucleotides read TGTGCCAGCAGTTGGTTGGTTAGGGCTGGAGAGCAGTTCTTC.

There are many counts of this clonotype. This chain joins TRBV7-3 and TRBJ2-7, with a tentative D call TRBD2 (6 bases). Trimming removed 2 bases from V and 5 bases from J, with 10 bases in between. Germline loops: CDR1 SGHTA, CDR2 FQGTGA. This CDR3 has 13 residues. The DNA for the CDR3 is TGTGCCAGCAGCTTATTCGCGGGGAACGAGCAGTACTTC. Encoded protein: CASSLFAGNEQYF.

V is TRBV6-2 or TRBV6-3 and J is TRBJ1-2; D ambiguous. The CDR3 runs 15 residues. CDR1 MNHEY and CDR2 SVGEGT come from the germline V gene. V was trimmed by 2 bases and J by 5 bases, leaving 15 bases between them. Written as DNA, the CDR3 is TGTGCCAGCAGTTACAGGGAGACCGGAGTATATGGCTACACCTTC. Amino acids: CASSYRETGVYGYTF.

CDR3 sequence: CASSLGLGSSYNEQFF. Written as DNA, the CDR3 is TGTGCCAGCAGCTTAGGTCTTGGAAGCTCCTACAATGAGCAGTTCTTC. J is TRBJ2-1 and V is TRBV7-9; D gene uncertain. Trimming took off 1 base at V and 0 bases at J, with 10 bases between the two ends. The CDR3 is 16 amino acids. From germline, CDR1 is SEHNR and CDR2 FQNEAQ (reference sequence).

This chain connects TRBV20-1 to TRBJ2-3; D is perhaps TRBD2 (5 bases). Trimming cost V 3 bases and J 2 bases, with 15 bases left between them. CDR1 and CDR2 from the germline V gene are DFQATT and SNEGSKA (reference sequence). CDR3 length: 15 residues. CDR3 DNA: TGCAGTGCTAGCGGGCGGGCGCAGTTCACAGATACGCAGTATTTT. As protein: CSASGRAQFTDTQYF.

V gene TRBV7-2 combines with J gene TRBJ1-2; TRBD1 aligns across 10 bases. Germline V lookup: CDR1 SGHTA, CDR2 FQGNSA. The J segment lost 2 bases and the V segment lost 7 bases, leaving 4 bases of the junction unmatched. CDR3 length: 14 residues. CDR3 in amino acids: CASIPTGGNYGYTF. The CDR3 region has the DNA TGTGCCAGCATCCCGACAGGGGGCAACTATGGCTACACCTTC.

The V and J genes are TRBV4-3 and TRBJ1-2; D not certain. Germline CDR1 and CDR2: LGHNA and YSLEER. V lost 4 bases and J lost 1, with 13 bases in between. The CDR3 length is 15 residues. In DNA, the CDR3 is TGCGCCAGCAGCCCCTCACCGGTAGATAACTATGGCTACACCTTC. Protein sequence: CASSPSPVDNYGYTF.

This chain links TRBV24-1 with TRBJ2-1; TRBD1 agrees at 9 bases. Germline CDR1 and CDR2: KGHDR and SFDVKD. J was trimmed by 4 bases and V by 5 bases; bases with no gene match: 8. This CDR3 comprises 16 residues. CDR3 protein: CATSAGGTGTYNEQFF. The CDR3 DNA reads TGTGCCACCAGTGCCGGAGGGACAGGGACATACAATGAGCAGTTCTTC.

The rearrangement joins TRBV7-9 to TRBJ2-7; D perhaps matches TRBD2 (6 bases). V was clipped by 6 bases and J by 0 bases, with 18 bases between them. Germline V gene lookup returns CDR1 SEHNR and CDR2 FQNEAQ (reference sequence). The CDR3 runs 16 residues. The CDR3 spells CASSWGVGGTSYEQYF. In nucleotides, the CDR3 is TGTGCCAGCAGTTGGGGAGTTGGGGGGACCTCCTACGAGCAGTACTTC.

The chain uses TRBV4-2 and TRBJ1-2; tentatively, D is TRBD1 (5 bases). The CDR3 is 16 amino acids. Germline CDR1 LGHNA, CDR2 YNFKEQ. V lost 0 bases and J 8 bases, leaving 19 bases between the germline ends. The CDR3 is CASSQDRGREEEGYTF. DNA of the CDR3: TGTGCCAGCAGCCAAGATCGGGGCAGGGAGGAGGAAGGCTACACCTTC.

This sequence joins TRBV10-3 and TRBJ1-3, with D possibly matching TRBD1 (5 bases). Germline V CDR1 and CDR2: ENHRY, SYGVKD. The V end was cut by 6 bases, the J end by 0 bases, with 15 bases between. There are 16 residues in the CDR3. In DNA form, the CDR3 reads TGTGCCATCAGGGTCTGGGACTCGAGCTCTGGAAACACCATATATTTT. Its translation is CAIRVWDSSSGNTIYF.

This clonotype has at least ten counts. In DNA, the CDR3 is TGTGCCAGCAGTTTTGTAGCGGGGGGCCGCACAGATACGCAGTATTTT. Protein product: CASSFVAGGRTDTQYF. The rearrangement joins TRBV12-3 or TRBV12-4 to TRBJ2-3; TRBD2 aligns across 10 bases. CDR3 length: 16 amino acids. V lost 3 bases, J lost 1 base, and 4 bases stayed unmatched.

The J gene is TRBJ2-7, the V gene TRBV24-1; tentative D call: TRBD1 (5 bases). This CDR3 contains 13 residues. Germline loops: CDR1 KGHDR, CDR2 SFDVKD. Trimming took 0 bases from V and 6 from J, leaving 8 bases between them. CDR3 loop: CATSDLPGSEQYF. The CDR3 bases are TGTGCCACCAGTGATTTGCCAGGGTCCGAGCAGTACTTC.

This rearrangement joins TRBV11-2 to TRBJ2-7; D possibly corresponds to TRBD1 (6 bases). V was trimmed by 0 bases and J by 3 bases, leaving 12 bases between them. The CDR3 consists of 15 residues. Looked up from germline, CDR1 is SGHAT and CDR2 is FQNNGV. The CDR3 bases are TGTGCCAGCAGCTTAGAAGGACCAGGGGACTACGAGCAGTACTTC. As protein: CASSLEGPGDYEQYF. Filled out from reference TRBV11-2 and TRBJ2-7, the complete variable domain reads EAGVAQSPRYKIIEKRQSVAFWCNPISGHATLYWYQQILGQGPKLLIQFQNNGVVDDSQLPKDRFSAERLKGVDSTLKIQPAKLEDSAVYLCASSLEGPGDYEQYFGPGTRLTVT.

CDR3 nucleotides: TGTGCCAGCAGTCCGACAGGGGGCGGTTGGGGCTACACCTTC. This translates into CASSPTGGGWGYTF. V gene TRBV27 combines with J gene TRBJ1-2; 10 nucleotides line up with TRBD1. The CDR3 sequence is 14 residues long. CDR1 and CDR2 (germline): MNHEY, SMNVEV (reference sequence). V was clipped by 5 bases and J by 8 bases; unmatched bases: 8.

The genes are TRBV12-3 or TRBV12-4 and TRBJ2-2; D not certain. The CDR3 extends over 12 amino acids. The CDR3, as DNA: TGTGCTATCAGGAGGAACACCGGGGAGCTGTTTTTT. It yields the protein CAIRRNTGELFF.

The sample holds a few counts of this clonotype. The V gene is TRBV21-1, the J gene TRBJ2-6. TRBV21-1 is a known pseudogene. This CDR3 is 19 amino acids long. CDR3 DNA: TGTGCCAGCAGCAAAGCTGTAGGCAGCCAAATCTCTGGGGCCAACGTCCTGACTTTC. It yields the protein CASSKAVGSQISGANVLTF.

The DNA of the CDR3 is TGTGCCAGCAGCTGGACCGATTACACAGATACGCAGTATTTT. Encoded protein: CASSWTDYTDTQYF. The chain joins TRBV5-4 to TRBJ2-3; D not resolved. V was shortened by 3 bases and J by 2 bases, with 10 bases between the two germline ends. The germline V gene encodes CDR1 SGHNT and CDR2 YYREEE (reference sequence). There are 14 residues in the CDR3.

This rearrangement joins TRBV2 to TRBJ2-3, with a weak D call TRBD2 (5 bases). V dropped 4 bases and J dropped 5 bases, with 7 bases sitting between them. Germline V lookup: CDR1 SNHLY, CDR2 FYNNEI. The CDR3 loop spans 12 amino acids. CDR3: CASSVEGDTQYF. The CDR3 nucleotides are TGTGCCAGCAGTGTAGAGGGAGATACGCAGTATTTT. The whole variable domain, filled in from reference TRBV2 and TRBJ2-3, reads EPEVTQTPSHQVTQMGQEVILRCVPISNHLYFYWYRQILGQKVEFLVSFYNNEISEKSEIFDDQFSVERPDGSNFTLKIRSTKLEDSAMYFCASSVEGDTQYFGPGTRLTVL.

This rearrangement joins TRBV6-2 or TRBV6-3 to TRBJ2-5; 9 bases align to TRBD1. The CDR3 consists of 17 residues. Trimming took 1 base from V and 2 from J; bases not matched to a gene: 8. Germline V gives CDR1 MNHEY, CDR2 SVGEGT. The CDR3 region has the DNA TGTGCCAGCAGTTACTTACGGGACAGGGCTCCGCAAGAGACCCAGTACTTC. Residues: CASSYLRDRAPQETQYF.